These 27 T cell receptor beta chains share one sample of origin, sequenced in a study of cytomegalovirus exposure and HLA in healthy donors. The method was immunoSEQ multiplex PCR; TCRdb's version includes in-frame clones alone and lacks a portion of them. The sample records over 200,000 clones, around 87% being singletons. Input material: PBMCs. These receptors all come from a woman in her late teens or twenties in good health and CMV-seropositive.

The CDR3 DNA reads as TGTGCCAGCAGCCTCAACCGCCGGGACAGGGGGCTAGAGACCCAGTACTTC. This translates into CASSLNRRDRGLETQYF. The V and J genes are TRBV7-8 and TRBJ2-5; the match to TRBD1 covers 12 bases. There are 17 residues in the CDR3. Germline CDR1 reads SGHVS; CDR2 reads FQNEAQ. J lost 4 bases, V lost 5 bases, and 11 bases had no gene match.

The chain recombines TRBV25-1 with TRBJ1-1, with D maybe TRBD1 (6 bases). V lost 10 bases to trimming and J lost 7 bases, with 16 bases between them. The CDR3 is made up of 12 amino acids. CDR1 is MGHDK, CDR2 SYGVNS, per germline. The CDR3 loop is CATLDRSYEAFF. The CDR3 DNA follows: TGTGCCACCCTGGACAGATCCTATGAAGCTTTCTTT.

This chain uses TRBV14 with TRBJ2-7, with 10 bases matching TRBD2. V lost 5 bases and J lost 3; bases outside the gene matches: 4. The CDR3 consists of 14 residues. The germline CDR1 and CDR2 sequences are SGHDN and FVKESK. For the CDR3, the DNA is TGTGCCAGCAGCTCTGTAGCGGGGGGCTACGAGCAGTACTTC. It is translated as CASSSVAGGYEQYF.

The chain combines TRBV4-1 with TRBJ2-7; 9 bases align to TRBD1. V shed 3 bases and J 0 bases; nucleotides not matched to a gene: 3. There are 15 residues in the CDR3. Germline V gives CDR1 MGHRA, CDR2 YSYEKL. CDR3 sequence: CASSQGTGYSYEQYF. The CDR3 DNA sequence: TGCGCCAGCAGCCAGGGGACAGGGTACTCCTACGAGCAGTACTTC.

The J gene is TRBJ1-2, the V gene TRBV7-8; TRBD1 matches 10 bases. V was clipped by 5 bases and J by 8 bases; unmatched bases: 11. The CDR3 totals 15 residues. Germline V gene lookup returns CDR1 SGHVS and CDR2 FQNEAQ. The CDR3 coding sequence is TGTGCCAGCAGCAGACAGACAGGGGGCCTAAAGGGCTACACCTTC. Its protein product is CASSRQTGGLKGYTF.

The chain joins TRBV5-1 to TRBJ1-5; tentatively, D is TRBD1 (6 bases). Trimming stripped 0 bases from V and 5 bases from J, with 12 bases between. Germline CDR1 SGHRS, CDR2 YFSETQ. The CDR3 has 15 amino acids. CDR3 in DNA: TGCGCCAGCAGCTTGGAACAGGGAGATTATCAGCCCCAGCATTTT. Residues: CASSLEQGDYQPQHF.

The CDR3 nucleotides read TGTGCCAGCAGCTTGGAGAGCGCCCCCACAGATACGCAGTATTTT. Translation gives CASSLESAPTDTQYF. The rearrangement uses TRBV7-9 and TRBJ2-3; D is unresolved. V lost 3 bases and J 2 bases, leaving 12 bases between the germline ends. Per germline, CDR1 SEHNR and CDR2 FQNEAQ (reference sequence). The CDR3 is made up of 15 amino acids.

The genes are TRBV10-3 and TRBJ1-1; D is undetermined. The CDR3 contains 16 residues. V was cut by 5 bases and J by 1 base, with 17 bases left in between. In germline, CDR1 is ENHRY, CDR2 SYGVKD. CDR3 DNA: TGTGCCATCAGTCAACATGACACGCTACAGAACACTGAAGCTTTCTTT. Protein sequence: CAISQHDTLQNTEAFF.

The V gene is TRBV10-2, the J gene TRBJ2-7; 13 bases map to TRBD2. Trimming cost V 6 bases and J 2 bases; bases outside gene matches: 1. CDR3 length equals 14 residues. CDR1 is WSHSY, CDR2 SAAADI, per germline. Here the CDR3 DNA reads TGCGCCAGCAGAACTAGCGGGAGGGCCTACGAGCAGTACTTC. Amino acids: CASRTSGRAYEQYF.

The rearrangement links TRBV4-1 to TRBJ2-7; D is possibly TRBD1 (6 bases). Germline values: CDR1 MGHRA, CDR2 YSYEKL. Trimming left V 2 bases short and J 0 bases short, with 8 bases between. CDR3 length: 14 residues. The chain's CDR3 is CASSQWDTSYEQYF. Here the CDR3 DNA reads TGCGCCAGCAGCCAATGGGACACCTCCTACGAGCAGTACTTC.

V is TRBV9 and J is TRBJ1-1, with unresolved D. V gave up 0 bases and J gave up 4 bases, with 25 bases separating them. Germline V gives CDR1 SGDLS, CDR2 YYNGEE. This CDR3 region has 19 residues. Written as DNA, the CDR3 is TGTGCCAGCAGCGTAGGTAAGGTTGCTGGTCGCCGTGAGGGCACTGAAGCTTTCTTT. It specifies CASSVGKVAGRREGTEAFF.

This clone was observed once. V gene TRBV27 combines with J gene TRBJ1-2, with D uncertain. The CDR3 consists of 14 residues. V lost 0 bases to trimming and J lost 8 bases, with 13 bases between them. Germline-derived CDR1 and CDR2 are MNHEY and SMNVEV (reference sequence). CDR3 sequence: CASSLSRRGKGYTF. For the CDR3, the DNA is TGTGCCAGCAGTTTATCGAGGCGGGGTAAAGGCTACACCTTC.

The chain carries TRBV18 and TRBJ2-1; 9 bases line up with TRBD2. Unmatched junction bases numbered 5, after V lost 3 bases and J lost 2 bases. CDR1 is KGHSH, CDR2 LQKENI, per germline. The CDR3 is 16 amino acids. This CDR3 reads CASSPLLAGTYNEQFF. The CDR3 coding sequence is TGTGCCAGCTCACCGTTACTAGCGGGCACCTACAATGAGCAGTTCTTC.

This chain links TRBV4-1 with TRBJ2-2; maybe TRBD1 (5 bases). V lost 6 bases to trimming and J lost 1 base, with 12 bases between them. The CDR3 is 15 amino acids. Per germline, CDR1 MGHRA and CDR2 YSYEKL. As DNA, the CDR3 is TGCGCCAGCAGGAGACTCGACAGGAACACCGGGGAGCTGTTTTTT. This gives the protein CASRRLDRNTGELFF.

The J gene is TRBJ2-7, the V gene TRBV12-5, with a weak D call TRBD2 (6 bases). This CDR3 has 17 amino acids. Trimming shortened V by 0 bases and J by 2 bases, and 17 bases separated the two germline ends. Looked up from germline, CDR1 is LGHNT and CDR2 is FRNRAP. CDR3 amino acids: CASGLVLKRDSTYEQYF. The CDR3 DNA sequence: TGTGCTAGTGGTTTGGTACTCAAGAGGGACTCCACCTACGAGCAGTACTTC. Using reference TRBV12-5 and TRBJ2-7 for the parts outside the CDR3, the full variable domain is DARVTQTPRHKVTEMGQEVTMRCQPILGHNTVFWYRQTMMQGLELLAYFRNRAPLDDSGMPKDRFSAEMPDATLATLKIQPSEPRDSAVYFCASGLVLKRDSTYEQYFGPGTRLTVT.

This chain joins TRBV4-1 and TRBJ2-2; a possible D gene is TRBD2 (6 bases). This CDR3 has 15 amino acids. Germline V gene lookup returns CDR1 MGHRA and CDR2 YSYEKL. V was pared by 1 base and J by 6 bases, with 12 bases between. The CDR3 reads CASSQAGLSAGELFF. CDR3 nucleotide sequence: TGCGCCAGCAGCCAAGCGGGACTCTCGGCCGGGGAGCTGTTTTTT.

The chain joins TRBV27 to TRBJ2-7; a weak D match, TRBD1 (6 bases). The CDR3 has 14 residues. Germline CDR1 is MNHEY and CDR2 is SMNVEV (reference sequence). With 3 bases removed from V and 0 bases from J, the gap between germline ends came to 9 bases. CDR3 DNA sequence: TGTGCCAGCAGTTTGGGACATACCTCCTACGAGCAGTACTTC. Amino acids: CASSLGHTSYEQYF.

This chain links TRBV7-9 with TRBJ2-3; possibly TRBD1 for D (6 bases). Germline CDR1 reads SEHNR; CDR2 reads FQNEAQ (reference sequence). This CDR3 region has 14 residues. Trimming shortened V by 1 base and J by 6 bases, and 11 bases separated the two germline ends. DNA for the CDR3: TGTGCCAGCAGCTTAGGCAGGGACACGGATACGCAGTATTTT. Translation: CASSLGRDTDTQYF.

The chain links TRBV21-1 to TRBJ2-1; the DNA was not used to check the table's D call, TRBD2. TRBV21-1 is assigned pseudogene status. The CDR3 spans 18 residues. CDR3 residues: CASSPAVLGGSPYNEQFF. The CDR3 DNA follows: TGTGCCAGCAGCCCTGCGGTGTTAGGCGGGAGTCCCTACAATGAGCAGTTCTTC.

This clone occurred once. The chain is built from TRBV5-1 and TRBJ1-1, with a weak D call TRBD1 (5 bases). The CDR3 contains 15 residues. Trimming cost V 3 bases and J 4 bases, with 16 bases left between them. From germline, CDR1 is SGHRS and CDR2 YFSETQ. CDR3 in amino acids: CASSSQVQGRTEAFF. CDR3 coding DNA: TGCGCCAGCAGCTCGCAGGTTCAGGGCCGCACTGAAGCTTTCTTT. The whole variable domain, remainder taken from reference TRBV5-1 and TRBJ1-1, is KAGVTQTPRYLIKTRGQQVTLSCSPISGHRSVSWYQQTPGQGLQFLFEYFSETQRNKGNFPGRFSGRQFSNSRSEMNVSTLELGDSALYLCASSSQVQGRTEAFFGQGTRLTVV.

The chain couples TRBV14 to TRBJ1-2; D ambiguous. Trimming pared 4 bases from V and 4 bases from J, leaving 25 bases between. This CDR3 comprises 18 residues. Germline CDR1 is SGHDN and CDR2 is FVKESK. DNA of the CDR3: TGTGCCAGCAGCCTTGCCCGGGTTTCGCGGGTAGAGCGCTATGGCTACACCTTC. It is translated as CASSLARVSRVERYGYTF.

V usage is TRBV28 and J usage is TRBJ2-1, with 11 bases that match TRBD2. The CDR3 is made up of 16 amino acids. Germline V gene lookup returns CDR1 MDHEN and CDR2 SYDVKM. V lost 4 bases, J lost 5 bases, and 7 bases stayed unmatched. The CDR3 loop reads CASSSGETSGNNEQFF. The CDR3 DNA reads TGTGCCAGCAGTTCCGGGGAGACTAGCGGGAACAATGAGCAGTTCTTC.

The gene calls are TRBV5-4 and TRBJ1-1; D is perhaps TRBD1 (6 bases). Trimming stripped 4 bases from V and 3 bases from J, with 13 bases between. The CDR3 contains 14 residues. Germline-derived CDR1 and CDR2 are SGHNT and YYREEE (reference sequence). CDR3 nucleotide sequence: TGTGCCAGCAGCAGGGACATTGGTGACACTGAAGCTTTCTTT. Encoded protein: CASSRDIGDTEAFF. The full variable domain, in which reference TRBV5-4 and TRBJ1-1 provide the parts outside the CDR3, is ETGVTQSPTHLIKTRGQQVTLRCSSQSGHNTVSWYQQALGQGPQFIFQYYREEENGRGNFPPRFSGLQFPNYSSELNVNALELDDSALYLCASSRDIGDTEAFFGQGTRLTVV.

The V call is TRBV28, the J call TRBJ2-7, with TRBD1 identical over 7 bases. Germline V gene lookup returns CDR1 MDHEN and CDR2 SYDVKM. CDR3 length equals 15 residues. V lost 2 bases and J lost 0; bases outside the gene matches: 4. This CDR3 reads CASSLPGTDSYEQYF. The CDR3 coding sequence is TGTGCCAGCAGTTTACCCGGGACAGACTCCTACGAGCAGTACTTC. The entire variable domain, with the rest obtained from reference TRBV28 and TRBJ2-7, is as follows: DVKVTQSSRYLVKRTGEKVFLECVQDMDHENMFWYRQDPGLGLRLIYFSYDVKMKEKGDIPEGYSVSREKKERFSLILESASTNQTSMYLCASSLPGTDSYEQYFGPGTRLTVT.

CDR3 amino acids: CASSSPTSGRAIYEQYF. In nucleotides, the CDR3 is TGTGCCAGCAGTTCCCCGACTAGCGGGAGGGCTATCTACGAGCAGTACTTC. This sequence joins TRBV28 and TRBJ2-7; TRBD2 matches 14 bases. The CDR3 extends over 17 amino acids. Trimming cost V 4 bases and J 3 bases; bases outside gene matches: 8. Germline CDR1 is MDHEN and CDR2 is SYDVKM.

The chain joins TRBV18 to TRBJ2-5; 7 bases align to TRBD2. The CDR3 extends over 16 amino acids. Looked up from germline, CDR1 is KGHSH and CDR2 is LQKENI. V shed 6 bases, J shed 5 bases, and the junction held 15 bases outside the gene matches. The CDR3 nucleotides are TGTGCCAGCTCCCTAAACTTCGGGGGAGCGGGGGAGACCCAGTACTTC. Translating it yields CASSLNFGGAGETQYF.

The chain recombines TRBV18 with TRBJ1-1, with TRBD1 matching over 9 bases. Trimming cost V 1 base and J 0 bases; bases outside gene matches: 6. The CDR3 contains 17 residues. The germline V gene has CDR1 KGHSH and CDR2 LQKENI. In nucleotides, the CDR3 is TGTGCCAGCTCACCACAGGGGGGGACAGGGATGAACACTGAAGCTTTCTTT. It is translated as CASSPQGGTGMNTEAFF.